What follows are 11 T cell receptor beta chains derived from one specimen sequenced in a study of identical twins. TCRdb itself ran the 5' RACE reads through MiXCR, one entry per CDR3 protein. The sample shows 1.5 million or so distinct CDR3 sequences, less than 40% of them seen only once. Sequencing was performed on cord blood. The receptors originated from a newborn girl in good health.

As for this clonotype: One base away lies a much larger clone, so this may be a sequencing read error. J is TRBJ1-2 and V is TRBV10-3, with 7 bases aligning to TRBD1. This CDR3 is 17 amino acids long. V trimming: 3 bases; J trimming: 3 bases; junction bases outside the gene matches: 13. Germline loops: CDR1 ENHRY, CDR2 SYGVKD. CDR3 region: CAISDLLLDQGDYGYTF. The DNA for the CDR3 is TGTGCCATCAGTGACCTATTATTGGACCAGGGGGACTATGGCTACACCTTC.

This clonotype was picked up a small number of times. One junction end does not reproduce the germline sequence, and a read error may be involved. V gene TRBV19 combines with J gene TRBJ1-2; 7 nucleotides line up with TRBD1. The germline gives CDR1 LNHDA, CDR2 SQIVND (reference sequence). The CDR3 loop spans 14 amino acids. DNA for the CDR3: TGTGCCAGTAGTCTCCGACAGGGTGTCTATCGCTACACCTTC. Its protein is CASSLRQGVYRYTF. Full variable domain (missing parts from reference TRBV19 and TRBJ1-2): DGGITQSPKYLFRKEGQNVTLSCEQNLNHDAMYWYRQDPGQGLRLIYYSQIVNDFQKGDIAEGYSVSREKKESFPLTVTSAQKNPTAFYLCASSLRQGVYRYTFGSGTRLTVV.

The chain carries TRBV29-1 and TRBJ1-2, with a weak D call TRBD1 (5 bases). There are 13 residues in the CDR3. V gave up 7 bases and J gave up 1 base, with 13 bases separating them. Germline V CDR1 and CDR2: SQVTM, ANQGSEA. The DNA for the CDR3 is TGCAGCGCCGGGACTGAGGTTAACTATGGCTACACCTTC. Its protein is CSAGTEVNYGYTF.

DNA for the CDR3: TGTGCCAGCAGTTATCAGACCGGGACAGGGGGCATCGTGACTGAAGCTTTCTTT. It specifies CASSYQTGTGGIVTEAFF. The V call is TRBV6-5, the J call TRBJ1-1, with 12 nucleotides matching TRBD1. With 3 bases clipped from V and 5 bases from J, the junction kept 13 bases outside the gene matches. The germline V gene encodes CDR1 MNHEY and CDR2 SVGAGI. CDR3 length: 18 amino acids.

The rearrangement joins TRBV6-6 to TRBJ2-1; D might be TRBD1 or TRBD2, each matching 5 bases. CDR1 MNHNY and CDR2 SVGAGI come from the germline V gene (reference sequence). The CDR3 loop spans 15 amino acids. Trimming removed 5 bases from V and 2 bases from J, with 13 bases in between. The CDR3 sequence: CASSKTGTPYNEQFF. CDR3 nucleotides: TGTGCCAGCAGTAAAACCGGGACGCCCTACAATGAGCAGTTCTTC.

With respect to this clonotype: Given a much more abundant clone one base away, this may be a read error. The chain uses TRBV7-6 and TRBJ2-7; unclear D gene. Germline assignment: CDR1 SGHVS and CDR2 FNYEAQ. V lost 2 bases and J 7 bases, leaving 9 bases between the germline ends. This CDR3 contains 12 residues. The CDR3 nucleotides read TGTGCCAGCAGCTTACTACTCTTGGAGCAGTACTTC. Translating gives CASSLLLLEQYF.

This clonotype was observed a few times. One end of the junction does not line up with germline, which may come from a read error. The rearrangement uses TRBV4-1 and TRBJ1-2; 11 nucleotides match TRBD1. This CDR3 contains 16 residues. Germline assignment: CDR1 MGHRA and CDR2 YSYEKL. The CDR3 region is CASSQPGTGGPYGCTF. The CDR3 DNA follows: TGCGCCAGCAGCCAGCCCGGGACAGGGGGGCCTTATGGCTGCACCTTC.

About this clonotype itself: A read error may explain this, as a much larger clone is one base away. The chain combines TRBV6-2 or TRBV6-3 with TRBJ1-2; 7 bases fit TRBD1. V lost 2 bases, J lost 3 bases, and 0 bases stayed unmatched. The CDR3 spans 13 residues. CDR1 and CDR2 from the germline V gene are MNHEY and SVGEGT. This CDR3 is CASSYRGHYGYTF. The CDR3, as DNA: TGTGCCAGCAGTTACAGGGGGCACTATGGCTACACCTTC.

This chain connects TRBV6-6 to TRBJ1-1, with a possible D match to TRBD1 (6 bases). The CDR3 is made up of 15 amino acids. The V gene's germline CDR1 is MNHNY and CDR2 SVGAGI (reference sequence). Deletions cut 4 bases from V and 7 bases from J, with 19 bases between. CDR3 region: CASSSDRRGADEAFF. The CDR3 DNA reads TGTGCCAGCAGTTCAGACAGACGGGGGGCGGATGAAGCTTTCTTT.

This clonotype was counted many times. V usage is TRBV24-1 and J usage is TRBJ1-2; 8 bases are a match to TRBD1. V gave up 4 bases and J gave up 3 bases; unmatched junction bases: 0. This CDR3 is built from 13 residues. Germline lookup yields CDR1 KGHDR and CDR2 SFDVKD. CDR3 region: CATSEDRDYGYTF. DNA for the CDR3: TGTGCCACCAGTGAGGACAGGGACTATGGCTACACCTTC.

The chain uses TRBV7-7 and TRBJ2-6; D possibly matches TRBD1 or TRBD2 (5 bases each). Between the trimmed V and J ends, which lost 4 bases and 0 bases, there was a span of 13 bases. The CDR3 is made up of 17 amino acids. Germline CDR1 reads SSHAT; CDR2 reads FNYEAQ (reference sequence). The CDR3 DNA follows: TGTGCCAGCAGCTCTCTCGGGGCCTCCTCTGGGGCCAACGTCCTGACTTTC. Protein product: CASSSLGASSGANVLTF. Full variable domain (outside the CDR3, taken from reference TRBV7-7 and TRBJ2-6): GAGVSQSPRYKVTKRGQDVTLRCDPISSHATLYWYQQALGQGPEFLTYFNYEAQPDKSGLPSDRFSAERPEGSISTLTIQRTEQRDSAMYRCASSSLGASSGANVLTFGAGSRLTVL.